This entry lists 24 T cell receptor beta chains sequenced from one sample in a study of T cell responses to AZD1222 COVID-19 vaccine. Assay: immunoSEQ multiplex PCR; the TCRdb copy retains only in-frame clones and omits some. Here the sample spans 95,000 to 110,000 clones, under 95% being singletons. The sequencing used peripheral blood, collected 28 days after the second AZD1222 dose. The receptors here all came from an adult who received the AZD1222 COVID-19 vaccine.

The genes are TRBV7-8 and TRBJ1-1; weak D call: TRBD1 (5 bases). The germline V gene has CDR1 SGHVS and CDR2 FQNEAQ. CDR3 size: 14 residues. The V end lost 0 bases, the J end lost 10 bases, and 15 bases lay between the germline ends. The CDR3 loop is CASSLAQEGTGAFF. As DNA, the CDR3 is TGTGCCAGCAGCTTAGCGCAGGAGGGAACAGGAGCTTTCTTT.

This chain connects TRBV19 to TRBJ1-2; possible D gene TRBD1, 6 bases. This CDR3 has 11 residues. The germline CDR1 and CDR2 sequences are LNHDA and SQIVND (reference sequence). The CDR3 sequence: CHREGDYGYTF. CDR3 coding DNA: TGTCATCGAGAGGGGGACTATGGCTACACCTTC.

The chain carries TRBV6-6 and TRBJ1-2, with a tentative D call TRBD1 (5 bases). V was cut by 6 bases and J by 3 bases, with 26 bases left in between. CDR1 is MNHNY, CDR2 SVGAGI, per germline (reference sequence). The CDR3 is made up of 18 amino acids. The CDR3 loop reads CASRRTGLRSSPYYGYTF. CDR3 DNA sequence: TGTGCCAGCAGGCGAACGGGGCTCCGATCCTCGCCATACTATGGCTACACCTTC.

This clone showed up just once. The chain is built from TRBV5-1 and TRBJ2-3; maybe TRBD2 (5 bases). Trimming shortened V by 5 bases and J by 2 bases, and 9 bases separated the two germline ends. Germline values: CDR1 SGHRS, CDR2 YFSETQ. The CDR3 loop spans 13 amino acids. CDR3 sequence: CASREGFTDTQYF. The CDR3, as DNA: TGCGCCAGCAGAGAGGGTTTCACAGATACGCAGTATTTT. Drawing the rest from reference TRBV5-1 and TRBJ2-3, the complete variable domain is KAGVTQTPRYLIKTRGQQVTLSCSPISGHRSVSWYQQTPGQGLQFLFEYFSETQRNKGNFPGRFSGRQFSNSRSEMNVSTLELGDSALYLCASREGFTDTQYFGPGTRLTVL.

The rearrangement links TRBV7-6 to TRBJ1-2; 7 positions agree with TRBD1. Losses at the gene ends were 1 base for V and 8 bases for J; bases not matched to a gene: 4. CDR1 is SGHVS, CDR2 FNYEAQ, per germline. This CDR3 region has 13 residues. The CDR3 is CASSLEAGGGYTF. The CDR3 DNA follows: TGTGCCAGCAGCTTAGAAGCAGGGGGAGGCTACACCTTC.

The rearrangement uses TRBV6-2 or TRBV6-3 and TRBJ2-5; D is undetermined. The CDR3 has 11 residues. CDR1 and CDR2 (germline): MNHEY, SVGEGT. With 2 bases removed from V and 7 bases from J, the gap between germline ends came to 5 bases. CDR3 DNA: TGTGCCAGCAGTTACGGCGGGACCCAGTACTTC. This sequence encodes CASSYGGTQYF.

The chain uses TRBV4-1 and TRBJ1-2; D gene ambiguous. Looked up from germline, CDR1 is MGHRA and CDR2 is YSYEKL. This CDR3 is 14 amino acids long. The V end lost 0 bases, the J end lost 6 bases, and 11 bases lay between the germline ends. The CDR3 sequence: CASSQDHIRDGYTF. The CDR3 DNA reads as TGCGCCAGCAGCCAAGATCATATAAGAGATGGCTACACCTTC.

The CDR3 region has the DNA TGTGCCACCAGTGATAGGGGACAGGGGGCGAACGGCTACACCTTC. Residues: CATSDRGQGANGYTF. This chain connects TRBV24-1 to TRBJ1-2; 12 nucleotides line up with TRBD1. Trimming at V came to 3 bases and at J to 8 bases, leaving 6 bases not matched to a gene. Germline V gene lookup returns CDR1 KGHDR and CDR2 SFDVKD. CDR3 length equals 15 residues.

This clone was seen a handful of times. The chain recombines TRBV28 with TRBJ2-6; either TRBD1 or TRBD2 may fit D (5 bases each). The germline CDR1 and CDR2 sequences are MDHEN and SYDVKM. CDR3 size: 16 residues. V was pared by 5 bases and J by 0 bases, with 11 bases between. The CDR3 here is CASSDLRGSGANVLTF. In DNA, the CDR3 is TGTGCCAGCAGTGACTTGAGGGGCTCTGGGGCCAACGTCCTGACTTTC.

CDR3: CASSYGGGVDTQYF. CDR3 nucleotide sequence: TGTGCCAGCAGTTACGGAGGGGGGGTAGATACGCAGTATTTT. The chain couples TRBV6-5 to TRBJ2-3, with D tentatively TRBD2 (7 bases). The germline V and J ends were trimmed by 2 bases and 5 bases, with 11 bases remaining between them. Germline V lookup: CDR1 MNHEY, CDR2 SVGAGI. The length of the CDR3 is 14 residues.

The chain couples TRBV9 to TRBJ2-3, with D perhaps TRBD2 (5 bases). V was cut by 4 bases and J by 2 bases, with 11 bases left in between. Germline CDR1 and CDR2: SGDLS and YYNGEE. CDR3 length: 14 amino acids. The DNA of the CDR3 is TGTGCCAGCAGCTTTGGACTGTCCACAGATACGCAGTATTTT. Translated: CASSFGLSTDTQYF.

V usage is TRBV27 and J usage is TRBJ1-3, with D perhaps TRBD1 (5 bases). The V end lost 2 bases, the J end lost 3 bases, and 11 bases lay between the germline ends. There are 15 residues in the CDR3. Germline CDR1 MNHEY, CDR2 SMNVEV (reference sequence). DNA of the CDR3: TGTGCCAGCAGTTTACAGGGAGGAATTGGAAACACCATATATTTT. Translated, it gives CASSLQGGIGNTIYF.

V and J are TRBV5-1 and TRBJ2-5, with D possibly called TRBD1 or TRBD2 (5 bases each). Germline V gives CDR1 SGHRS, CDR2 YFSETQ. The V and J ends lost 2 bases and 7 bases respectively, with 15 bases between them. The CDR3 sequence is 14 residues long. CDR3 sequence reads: CASSFGGGRPTQYF. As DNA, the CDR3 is TGCGCCAGCAGCTTTGGGGGTGGAAGGCCGACCCAGTACTTC.

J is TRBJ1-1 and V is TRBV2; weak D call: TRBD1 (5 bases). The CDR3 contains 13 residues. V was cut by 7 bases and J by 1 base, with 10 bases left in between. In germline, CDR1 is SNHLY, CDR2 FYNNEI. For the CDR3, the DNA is TGTGCCAGCAACTACAGGCCGAACACTGAAGCTTTCTTT. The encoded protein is CASNYRPNTEAFF.

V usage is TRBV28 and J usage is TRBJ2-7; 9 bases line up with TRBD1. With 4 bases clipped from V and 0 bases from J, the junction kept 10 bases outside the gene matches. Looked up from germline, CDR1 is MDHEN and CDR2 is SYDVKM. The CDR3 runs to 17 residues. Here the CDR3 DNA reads TGTGCCAGCAGTTCACCGCCGGGACAGGGTTTCTCCTACGAGCAGTACTTC. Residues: CASSSPPGQGFSYEQYF.

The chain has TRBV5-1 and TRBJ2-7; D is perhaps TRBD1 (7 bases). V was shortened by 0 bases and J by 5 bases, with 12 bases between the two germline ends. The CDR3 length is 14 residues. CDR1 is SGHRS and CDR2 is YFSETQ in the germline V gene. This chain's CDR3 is CASSLAQGRNEQYF. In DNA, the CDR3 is TGCGCCAGCAGCTTGGCACAGGGGAGGAACGAGCAGTACTTC.

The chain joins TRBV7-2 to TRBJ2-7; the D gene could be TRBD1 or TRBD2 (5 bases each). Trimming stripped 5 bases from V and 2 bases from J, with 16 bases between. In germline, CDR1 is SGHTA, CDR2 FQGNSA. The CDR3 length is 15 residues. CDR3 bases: TGTGCCAGCAGCCTCCTAAATCGGGGCCCCTACGAGCAGTACTTC. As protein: CASSLLNRGPYEQYF.

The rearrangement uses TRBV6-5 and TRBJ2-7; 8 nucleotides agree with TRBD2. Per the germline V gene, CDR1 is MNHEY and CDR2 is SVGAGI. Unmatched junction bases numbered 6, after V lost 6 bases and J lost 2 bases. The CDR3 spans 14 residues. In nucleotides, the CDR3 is TGTGCCAGCAGGACGGGACTAGAGGCCTACGAGCAGTACTTC. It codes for CASRTGLEAYEQYF.

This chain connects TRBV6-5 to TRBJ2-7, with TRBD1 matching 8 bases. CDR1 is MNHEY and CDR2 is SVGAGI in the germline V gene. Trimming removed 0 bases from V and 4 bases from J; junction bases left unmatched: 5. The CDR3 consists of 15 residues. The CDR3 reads CASSYSQGAAYEQYF. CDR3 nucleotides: TGTGCCAGCAGTTACTCCCAGGGGGCAGCGTACGAGCAGTACTTC.

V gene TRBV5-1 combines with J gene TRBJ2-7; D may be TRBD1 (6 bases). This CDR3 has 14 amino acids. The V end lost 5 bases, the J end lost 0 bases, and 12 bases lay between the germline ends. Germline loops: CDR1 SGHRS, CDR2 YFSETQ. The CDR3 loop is CASSFGQSSYEQYF. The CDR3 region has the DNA TGCGCCAGCAGTTTCGGACAGAGCTCCTACGAGCAGTACTTC.

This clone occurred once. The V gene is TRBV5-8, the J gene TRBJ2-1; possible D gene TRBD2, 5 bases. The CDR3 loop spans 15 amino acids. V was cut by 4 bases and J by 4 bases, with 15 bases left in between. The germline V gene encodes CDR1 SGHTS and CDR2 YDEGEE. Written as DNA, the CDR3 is TGTGCCAGCAGCACAGAGCGGAGGAAATACAATGAGCAGTTCTTC. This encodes CASSTERRKYNEQFF.

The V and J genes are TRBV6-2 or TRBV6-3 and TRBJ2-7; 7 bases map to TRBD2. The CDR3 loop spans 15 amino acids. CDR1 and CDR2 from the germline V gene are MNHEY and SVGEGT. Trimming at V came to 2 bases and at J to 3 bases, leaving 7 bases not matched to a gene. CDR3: CASSYVGGSSYEQYF. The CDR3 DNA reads TGTGCCAGCAGTTACGTGGGCGGGAGCAGCTACGAGCAGTACTTC.

The CDR3 DNA reads as TGTGCCAGCATCCTGAGGGATGAGCAGTTCTTC. Amino acid sequence: CASILRDEQFF. This chain links TRBV12-3 or TRBV12-4 with TRBJ2-1; weak D call: TRBD2 (5 bases). The CDR3 contains 11 residues. V lost 7 bases to trimming and J lost 8 bases, with 9 bases between them.

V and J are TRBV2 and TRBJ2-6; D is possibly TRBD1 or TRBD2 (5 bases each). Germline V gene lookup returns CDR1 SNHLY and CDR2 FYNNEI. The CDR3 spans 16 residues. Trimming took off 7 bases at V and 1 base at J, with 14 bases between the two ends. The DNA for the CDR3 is TGTGCCAGCAATCTCTTCGGGGCTTCTGGGGCCAACGTCCTGACTTTC. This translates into CASNLFGASGANVLTF.